These 13 T cell receptor beta chains came from one sample sequenced in a study of blood T cell repertoires in COVID-19. Assay used: immunoSEQ multiplex PCR; TCRdb lists only in-frame clones, some missing. This sample yields 150,000 or so clones, of which roughly 88% are seen a single time; 8% belongs to the top ten. The sample was peripheral blood. Receptors originate from a woman aged 55-69 years with COVID-19, enrolled during active disease.

The chain uses TRBV6-5 and TRBJ1-2; D is possibly TRBD1 (6 bases). This CDR3 is 15 amino acids long. V was cut by 0 bases and J by 0 bases, with 8 bases left in between. Germline CDR1 MNHEY, CDR2 SVGAGI. CDR3 amino acids: CASSYSDSSNYGYTF. The DNA of the CDR3 is TGTGCCAGCAGTTACTCGGACAGCTCTAACTATGGCTACACCTTC.

This clone was counted many times. This CDR3 reads CASSLGVAGYNEQFF. The CDR3 DNA reads TGTGCCAGCAGCCTCGGGGTAGCGGGCTACAATGAGCAGTTCTTC. V usage is TRBV2 and J usage is TRBJ2-1, with 7 bases lining up with TRBD2. Germline V lookup: CDR1 SNHLY, CDR2 FYNNEI. Trimming took 6 bases from V and 3 from J; bases not matched to a gene: 8. CDR3 length equals 15 residues. Combining the CDR3 with reference TRBV2 and TRBJ2-1 gives the whole variable domain EPEVTQTPSHQVTQMGQEVILRCVPISNHLYFYWYRQILGQKVEFLVSFYNNEISEKSEIFDDQFSVERPDGSNFTLKIRSTKLEDSAMYFCASSLGVAGYNEQFFGPGTRLTVL.

The genes are TRBV19 and TRBJ1-4, with no clear D. CDR3 size: 14 residues. The V end was cut by 0 bases, the J end by 10 bases, with 12 bases between. CDR1 and CDR2 (germline): LNHDA, SQIVND (reference sequence). This chain's CDR3 is CASSIDLTRSKLFF. CDR3 sequence (DNA): TGTGCCAGTAGTATAGATCTTACGAGGTCAAAACTGTTTTTT.

This chain uses TRBV7-8 with TRBJ2-5; possible D gene TRBD2, 6 bases. CDR1 and CDR2 (germline): SGHVS, FQNEAQ. Trimming took 4 bases from V and 1 from J, leaving 16 bases between them. The length of the CDR3 is 16 residues. The CDR3 loop reads CASSSQGRRGQETQYF. For the CDR3, the DNA is TGTGCCAGCAGCTCGCAGGGACGGCGGGGCCAAGAGACCCAGTACTTC.

The table lists this clone with a count of one. The chain uses TRBV4-2 and TRBJ1-1; 8 bases line up with TRBD1. Germline CDR1 is LGHNA and CDR2 is YNFKEQ. The CDR3 loop spans 15 amino acids. V shed 3 bases, J shed 1 base, and the junction held 4 bases outside the gene matches. The CDR3 nucleotides are TGTGCCAGCAGCCAGGTCGGACAGGGGAACACTGAAGCTTTCTTT. This sequence encodes CASSQVGQGNTEAFF.

This clone has just a few counts. The chain recombines TRBV6-6 with TRBJ1-5, with D perhaps TRBD1 (6 bases). This CDR3 spans 16 amino acids. In germline, CDR1 is MNHNY, CDR2 SVGAGI (reference sequence). V gave up 7 bases and J gave up 7 bases, with 23 bases separating them. DNA of the CDR3: TGTGCCAGCACCCTAAGTGGGAACAGGGTCGGCCAGCCCCAGCATTTT. Its translation is CASTLSGNRVGQPQHF.

Turning to this clone: The junction differs from germline at one of its ends, possibly a read error. The chain employs TRBV2 and TRBJ1-3; TRBD1 matches at 8 bases. The CDR3 consists of 16 residues. CDR1 and CDR2 (germline): SNHLY, FYNNEI. Written as DNA, the CDR3 is TGTGCCAGAAGTGGTGACAGGGGAAAATCTGGAAACACCATATATTTT. Protein: CARSGDRGKSGNTIYF.

The chain joins TRBV9 to TRBJ1-4, with 7 bases that match TRBD1. CDR1 SGDLS and CDR2 YYNGEE come from the germline V gene. The CDR3 is made up of 13 amino acids. V trimming: 4 bases; J trimming: 7 bases; junction bases outside the gene matches: 4. The CDR3 DNA follows: TGTGCCAGCAGCTTACGACAGGGTGAAAAACTGTTTTTT. This sequence encodes CASSLRQGEKLFF.

The chain joins TRBV7-6 to TRBJ2-7; 11 bases align to TRBD2. CDR1 and CDR2 from the germline V gene are SGHVS and FNYEAQ. The CDR3 has 15 amino acids. The V gene end was trimmed by 5 bases and the J gene end by 7 bases; junction bases not matched to a gene: 10. The CDR3 reads CASSPGLAVPWEQYF. As DNA, the CDR3 is TGTGCCAGCAGCCCGGGACTAGCGGTACCTTGGGAGCAGTACTTC.

V gene TRBV6-5 combines with J gene TRBJ2-7; D not resolved. The V and J ends lost 4 bases and 4 bases respectively, with 5 bases between them. Germline lookup yields CDR1 MNHEY and CDR2 SVGAGI. This CDR3 is 11 amino acids long. CDR3 bases: TGTGCCAGCAGTTCCCGTTACGAGCAGTACTTC. It encodes CASSSRYEQYF.

J is TRBJ1-2 and V is TRBV24-1, with TRBD1 matching 10 bases. In germline, CDR1 is KGHDR, CDR2 SFDVKD. CDR3 size: 16 residues. J lost 8 bases, V lost 1 base, and 9 bases had no gene match. The CDR3 DNA follows: TGTGCCACCAGTGATTTCAGGGACAGGGGAGTAGAAGGCTACACCTTC. This codes for CATSDFRDRGVEGYTF.

The chain employs TRBV7-9 and TRBJ1-2; D call uncertain. The CDR3 consists of 14 residues. Trimming pared 7 bases from V and 7 bases from J, leaving 19 bases between. The germline CDR1 and CDR2 sequences are SEHNR and FQNEAQ (reference sequence). The CDR3, as DNA: TGTGCCAGCACCCCCAGCGCGTCGGTCCGTGGCTACACCTTC. It yields the protein CASTPSASVRGYTF.

This chain joins TRBV19 and TRBJ2-6; TRBD2 is a possible D gene (6 bases). V lost 4 bases and J lost 0, with 10 bases in between. The CDR3 length is 16 residues. Germline lookup yields CDR1 LNHDA and CDR2 SQIVND (reference sequence). The CDR3 nucleotides read TGTGCCAGTAGTAGCCGGGGGACCTCTGGGGCCAACGTCCTGACTTTC. Translated, it gives CASSSRGTSGANVLTF.